The 17 T cell receptor beta chains below all came from one sample that was sequenced in a study of blood T cells in healthy people across ages. A J-beta primer mix and a sample-barcoded 5' primer were used in a second PCR of about 7 to 12 cycles. TCRdb reprocessed the 5' RACE reads via MiXCR and lists one record per CDR3 protein. This sample has some 780,000 distinct CDR3 sequences, with 56% found just once. The sample was blood. These receptors were collected from a man aged 35-49 years in good health.

The J gene is TRBJ2-1, the V gene TRBV7-2; TRBD2 matches at 9 bases. The length of the CDR3 is 18 residues. V trimming: 4 bases; J trimming: 3 bases; junction bases outside the gene matches: 13. Germline V gene data show CDR1 as SGHTA and CDR2 as FQGNSA. The CDR3 region is CASSSKRPSGKDYNEQFF. Here the CDR3 DNA reads TGTGCCAGCAGCTCCAAGCGACCTAGCGGGAAGGACTACAATGAGCAGTTCTTC.

V is TRBV4-3 and J is TRBJ1-1; D not certain. Trimming removed 3 bases at V and 2 bases at J, with 10 bases between. The CDR3 consists of 14 residues. Germline assignment: CDR1 LGHNA and CDR2 YSLEER. The CDR3 sequence: CASSHKEANTEAFF. CDR3 bases: TGCGCCAGCAGCCACAAAGAAGCTAACACTGAAGCTTTCTTT.

V is TRBV7-8 and J is TRBJ2-3; D perhaps matches TRBD2 (5 bases). The CDR3 runs 14 residues. Germline V gene sequence: CDR1 SGHVS, CDR2 FQNEAQ. Trimming removed 4 bases at V and 2 bases at J, with 10 bases between. CDR3 nucleotides: TGTGCCAGCAGCTCGGTAGCGTTCACAGATACGCAGTATTTT. This sequence encodes CASSSVAFTDTQYF. Variable domain in full (rest from reference TRBV7-8 and TRBJ2-3): GAGVSQSPRYKVAKRGQDVALRCDPISGHVSLFWYQQALGQGPEFLTYFQNEAQLDKSGLPSDRFFAERPEGSVSTLKIQRTQQEDSAVYLCASSSVAFTDTQYFGPGTRLTVL.

V gene TRBV11-2 combines with J gene TRBJ2-5; D is tentatively TRBD1 or TRBD2 (5 bases each). CDR3 length: 14 amino acids. V was cut by 5 bases and J by 2 bases, with 12 bases left in between. From germline, CDR1 is SGHAT and CDR2 FQNNGV. Written as DNA, the CDR3 is TGTGCCAGCAGCCCACTGGGGGAACAAGAGACCCAGTACTTC. Its protein product is CASSPLGEQETQYF.

The chain carries TRBV6-2 or TRBV6-3 and TRBJ1-2; D is undetermined. Germline lookup yields CDR1 MNHEY and CDR2 SVGEGT. The CDR3 extends over 9 amino acids. V dropped 8 bases and J dropped 8 bases, with 6 bases sitting between them. CDR3 sequence: CASSTGYTF. In DNA form, the CDR3 reads TGTGCCAGCTCGACGGGCTACACCTTC.

The CDR3 loop reads CSVEQGATDTQYF. In DNA form, the CDR3 reads TGCAGCGTTGAGCAGGGGGCTACAGATACGCAGTATTTT. V usage is TRBV29-1 and J usage is TRBJ2-3; 8 nucleotides match TRBD1. Germline lookup yields CDR1 SQVTM and CDR2 ANQGSEA. V was pared by 3 bases and J by 3 bases, with 2 bases of the junction left unmatched. This CDR3 region has 13 residues.

CDR3 protein: CATSRDRYTDTQYF. As DNA, the CDR3 is TGTGCCACCAGCAGGGACAGGTACACAGATACGCAGTATTTT. The chain employs TRBV15 and TRBJ2-3, with 7 bases fitting TRBD1. Germline assignment: CDR1 LNHNV and CDR2 YYDKDF (reference sequence). The CDR3 is 14 residues long. Trimming cost V 3 bases and J 2 bases; bases outside gene matches: 2.

This clonotype has just a few counts. This chain uses TRBV3-1 with TRBJ2-7, with 11 bases aligning to TRBD2. Germline CDR1 LGHDT, CDR2 YNNKEL (reference sequence). V lost 4 bases, J lost 2 bases, and 10 bases stayed unmatched. This CDR3 has 17 amino acids. The CDR3, as DNA: TGTGCCAGCAGCCGTTTCTCACTAGCGGGAGAAGCCTACGAGCAGTACTTC. This encodes CASSRFSLAGEAYEQYF.

This clonotype was counted a few times. CDR3 nucleotides: TGTGCCAGCAGCGGTGGGACTAGCGGAGCCTACGAGCAGTACTTC. Amino acid sequence: CASSGGTSGAYEQYF. V is TRBV7-2 and J is TRBJ2-7; TRBD2 matches 11 bases. Germline values: CDR1 SGHTA, CDR2 FQGNSA. J lost 2 bases, V lost 5 bases, and 5 bases had no gene match. The CDR3 spans 15 residues.

The V and J genes are TRBV3-1 and TRBJ2-4; the D gene is possibly TRBD2 (6 bases). The J call may be mistaken, given a closer DNA end match to TRBJ2-7. Germline V CDR1 and CDR2: LGHDT, YNNKEL (reference sequence). The CDR3 length is 16 residues. This CDR3 is CASSQERRRDSYEQYF. In DNA form, the CDR3 reads TGTGCCAGCAGCCAAGAAAGACGGAGGGATTCCTACGAGCAGTACTTC.

This clonotype came up a few times. The V gene is TRBV28, the J gene TRBJ2-5; D remains ambiguous. The CDR3 extends over 16 amino acids. The germline V gene encodes CDR1 MDHEN and CDR2 SYDVKM. Trimming pared 0 bases from V and 1 base from J, leaving 12 bases between. CDR3 amino acids: CASSLWQKLPQETQYF. CDR3 DNA: TGTGCCAGCAGTTTATGGCAGAAGTTACCCCAAGAGACCCAGTACTTC.

Of note for this clonotype: Germline is not matched at one junction end, which may reflect a read error. CDR3 loop: CAGSITSTDTQYF. DNA for the CDR3: TGTGCCGGCAGCATCACTAGCACAGATACGCAGTATTTT. This rearrangement joins TRBV6-1 to TRBJ2-3; D uncertain. There are 13 residues in the CDR3. In germline, CDR1 is MNHNS, CDR2 SASEGT.

This clonotype has a handful of counts. CDR3 sequence reads: CSVARDYEQYF. CDR3 DNA sequence: TGCAGCGTTGCCAGGGACTACGAGCAGTACTTC. The chain couples TRBV29-1 to TRBJ2-5; D perhaps matches TRBD1 (5 bases). The J call may be incorrect, as the DNA end agrees better with TRBJ2-7. The CDR3 covers 11 residues. CDR1 and CDR2 from the germline V gene are SQVTM and ANQGSEA.

V usage is TRBV11-2 and J usage is TRBJ2-3, with D possibly being TRBD2 (6 bases). Between the trimmed V and J ends, which lost 8 bases and 0 bases, there was a span of 15 bases. Germline CDR1 reads SGHAT; CDR2 reads FQNNGV. The CDR3 has 15 amino acids. CDR3 region: CASSSAGTSTDTQYF. DNA for the CDR3: TGTGCCAGCTCGTCGGCAGGGACTAGCACAGATACGCAGTATTTT.

The rearrangement joins TRBV15 to TRBJ2-7; D remains unclear. From germline, CDR1 is LNHNV and CDR2 YYDKDF (reference sequence). The CDR3 is 15 residues long. V gave up 0 bases and J gave up 0 bases, with 9 bases separating them. The CDR3 DNA follows: TGTGCCACCAGCAGAGATCGCCGGAGCTCCTACGAGCAGTACTTC. Translating gives CATSRDRRSSYEQYF.

V usage is TRBV15 and J usage is TRBJ2-5, with D uncertain. The J call may be in error: the DNA end matches TRBJ2-7 better. Germline CDR1 LNHNV, CDR2 YYDKDF (reference sequence). This CDR3 has 14 amino acids. DNA for the CDR3: TGTGCCACCAGCAGAGTTGGGGTTATGGGCGAGCAGTACTTC. Translated: CATSRVGVMGEQYF.

To note about this clonotype: A read error may explain this, as a much larger clone is one base away. The chain carries TRBV11-2 and TRBJ2-4; 8 nucleotides match TRBD2. The DNA matches TRBJ2-7 better at its end, which makes the J call doubtful. This CDR3 region has 13 residues. Germline V CDR1 and CDR2: SGHAT, FQNNGV. The CDR3 sequence is CASSWSGSDEQYF. Here the CDR3 DNA reads TGTGCCAGCAGCTGGAGCGGGAGTGACGAGCAGTACTTC.